This entry is about one T cell receptor beta chain. This record belongs to a study of radiotherapy plus CTLA-4 blockade in lung cancer. Profiling relied on immunoSEQ multiplex PCR, and the TCRdb table lists in-frame clones only, not all of them. The sample lists under 110,000 clones, about 85% seen once, with 2% to 3% in the top ten. The CDR3 contains 16 residues. Germline CDR1 and CDR2: ENHRY and SYGVKD. The V segment lost 2 bases and the J segment 1 base; nucleotides outside the gene matches: 5. The receptor was isolated from a human donor with non-small cell lung cancer that progressed on radiotherapy plus ipilimumab. Some clones in this sample may be carry-over from other donors' samples. Sample: peripheral blood, taken from a patient treated with radiotherapy plus ipilimumab. The chain recombines TRBV10-3 with TRBJ2-5; TRBD2 matches 9 bases. The CDR3 reads CAISESSGGFQETQYF. DNA for the CDR3: TGTGCCATCAGTGAGAGTAGCGGGGGCTTCCAAGAGACCCAGTACTTC.